At least ten counts were recorded for the clone carrying this TCR beta chain. The antigen remains undetermined. Amplification of TCR alpha and beta CDR3 regions from RNA used iRepertoire nested multiplex PCR. From the multiplex PCR reads, TCRdb called clonotypes with MiXCR, one entry per CDR3 protein. Of approximately 140,000 distinct CDR3 sequences in the sample, around a quarter were seen once. These data are taken from a study of glioma-infiltrating T cells. Study-wide results and caveats: Gliomas, especially low-grade, showed above-expected tissue-blood divergence; non-neoplastic patients showed below.

CDR3 length: 15 residues. The V end lost 0 bases, the J end lost 4 bases, and 14 bases lay between the germline ends. CDR1 and CDR2 (germline): DFQATT, SNEGSKA (reference sequence). Sequencing input: glioma tissue, nonneoplastic brain tissue, or PBMCs (not recorded which). This clonotype originated in a human donor with low-grade glioma or glioblastoma, undergoing nonglioma brain surgery, or in good health (not recorded which). The rearrangement uses TRBV20-1 and TRBJ2-3; D perhaps matches TRBD1 (5 bases). In DNA, the CDR3 is TGCAGTGCTAGAGAGGCAGGGTTCAGTTCAGATACGCAGTATTTT. This encodes CSAREAGFSSDTQYF.